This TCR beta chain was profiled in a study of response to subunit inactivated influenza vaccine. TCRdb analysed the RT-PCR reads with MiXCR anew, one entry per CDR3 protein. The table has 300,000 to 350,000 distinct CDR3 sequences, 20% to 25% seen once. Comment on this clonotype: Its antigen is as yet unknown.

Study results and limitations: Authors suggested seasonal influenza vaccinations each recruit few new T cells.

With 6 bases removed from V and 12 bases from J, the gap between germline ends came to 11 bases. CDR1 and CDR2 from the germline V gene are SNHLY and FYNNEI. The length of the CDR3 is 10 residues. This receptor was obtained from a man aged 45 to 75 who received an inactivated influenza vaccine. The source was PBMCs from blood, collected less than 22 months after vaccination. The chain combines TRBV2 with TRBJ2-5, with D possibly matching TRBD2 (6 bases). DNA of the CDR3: TGTGCCAGCAGGGAGGGAGGAAAGTACTTC. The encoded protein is CASREGGKYF.